The source of this TCR beta chain is a study of response to subunit inactivated influenza vaccine. The CDR3 runs to 13 residues. Trimming pared 6 bases from V and 1 base from J, leaving 12 bases between. Per the germline V gene, CDR1 is SQVTM and CDR2 is ANQGSEA. General study results and limits: Each seasonal influenza vaccination, the authors suggested, recruits few new T cells.

Via MiXCR, TCRdb re-called the RT-PCR reads, giving one row per CDR3 protein. The table records 500,000 or so distinct CDR3 sequences, about 10% of them present only once. As regards this clonotype: What it binds is unknown. A much bigger clone sits one base away, suggesting this may be a read error.

This TCR was sampled from a man between 50 and 59 years old who received an inactivated influenza vaccine. The genes are TRBV29-1 and TRBJ1-1; D not certain. The input for sequencing was PBMCs from blood, taken about 6 weeks after vaccination. CDR3 protein: CSVQRGTNTEAFF. Written as DNA, the CDR3 is TGCAGCGTACAAAGAGGAACGAACACTGAAGCTTTCTTT.